The 18 T cell receptor beta chains given below trace back to one sample, sequenced in a study of blood T cell repertoires in COVID-19. Sequenced by immunoSEQ multiplex PCR; TCRdb stores in-frame clones only, minus some. The sample contains approximately 46,000 clones, 70% to 90% of which appear only once. What was sequenced was peripheral blood. The source of these receptors is a human donor in a cohort sampled during active COVID-19.

V and J are TRBV12-5 and TRBJ1-5; TRBD1 aligns across 8 bases. CDR3 length equals 13 residues. V lost 6 bases, J lost 4 bases, and 2 bases stayed unmatched. Germline CDR1 reads LGHNT; CDR2 reads FRNRAP. The CDR3 DNA follows: TGTGCTAGTGGACAGGGGGGGAATCAGCCCCAGCATTTT. It is translated as CASGQGGNQPQHF.

This chain joins TRBV4-1 and TRBJ1-1, with D uncertain. CDR3 size: 13 residues. The V end was cut by 4 bases, the J end by 6 bases, with 12 bases between. Germline loops: CDR1 MGHRA, CDR2 YSYEKL. In DNA form, the CDR3 reads TGCGCCAGCAGCCCTGCTGACGAGGCTGAAGCTTTCTTT. This gives the protein CASSPADEAEAFF.

The chain links TRBV2 to TRBJ2-3; D is possibly TRBD1 (6 bases). V lost 3 bases, J lost 0 bases, and 16 bases lay in between. Germline values: CDR1 SNHLY, CDR2 FYNNEI. CDR3 length: 17 residues. CDR3 sequence reads: CASSEGAGVPSTDTQYF. CDR3 nucleotide sequence: TGTGCCAGCAGTGAGGGGGCTGGGGTCCCTAGCACAGATACGCAGTATTTT.

The chain employs TRBV28 and TRBJ1-5, with D perhaps matching TRBD1 (6 bases). The V and J ends lost 6 bases and 6 bases respectively, with 18 bases between them. From germline, CDR1 is MDHEN and CDR2 SYDVKM. The CDR3 length is 15 residues. The chain's CDR3 is CASRRTGGGLQPQHF. The CDR3, as DNA: TGTGCCAGCAGGAGAACTGGGGGCGGGCTTCAGCCCCAGCATTTT.

The chain combines TRBV19 with TRBJ1-2; weak D call: TRBD1 (6 bases). CDR3 length: 15 residues. Trimming pared 7 bases from V and 4 bases from J, leaving 19 bases between. Germline values: CDR1 LNHDA, CDR2 SQIVND (reference sequence). Here the CDR3 reads CASTLGSGRGYGYTF. Here the CDR3 DNA reads TGTGCCAGTACCCTAGGATCGGGCAGGGGCTATGGCTACACCTTC.

A few counts support this clone. The CDR3 sequence: CASSQDGHRYGYTF. The CDR3 bases are TGCGCCAGCAGCCAAGATGGGCATCGCTATGGCTACACCTTC. The gene calls are TRBV4-1 and TRBJ1-2; D call uncertain. The V end was cut by 0 bases, the J end by 4 bases, with 9 bases between. CDR1 and CDR2 (germline): MGHRA, YSYEKL. The CDR3 is 14 residues long.

The J gene is TRBJ1-3, the V gene TRBV28; D possibly corresponds to TRBD1 (5 bases). Germline assignment: CDR1 MDHEN and CDR2 SYDVKM. This CDR3 has 14 residues. Trimming removed 1 base at V and 3 bases at J, with 7 bases between. The CDR3 DNA is TGTGCCAGCAGTTTATTAAGGGGTGGAAACACCATATATTTT. Translated: CASSLLRGGNTIYF.

The J gene is TRBJ1-4, the V gene TRBV29-1; 9 positions match TRBD1. The V gene's germline CDR1 is SQVTM and CDR2 ANQGSEA. This CDR3 is 13 amino acids long. V was pared by 7 bases and J by 7 bases, with 7 bases of the junction left unmatched. This CDR3 reads CSAIKTGGEKLFF. For the CDR3, the DNA is TGCAGCGCTATAAAGACAGGGGGTGAAAAACTGTTTTTT.

The rearrangement uses TRBV2 and TRBJ1-1, with a tentative D call TRBD1 (5 bases). This CDR3 contains 12 residues. The ends were cut back, 3 bases at V and 8 bases at J, with 10 bases in the middle. CDR1 SNHLY and CDR2 FYNNEI come from the germline V gene. The CDR3 DNA reads as TGTGCCAGCAGTGAGTCTGGACACGAAGCTTTCTTT. This encodes CASSESGHEAFF.

In nucleotides, the CDR3 is TGTGCCAGCAGTTCCAGACAGGGGGGCGACTATGGCTACACCTTC. As protein: CASSSRQGGDYGYTF. The J gene is TRBJ1-2, the V gene TRBV6-5; TRBD1 aligns across 9 bases. The CDR3 extends over 15 amino acids. V shed 4 bases, J shed 3 bases, and the junction held 6 bases outside the gene matches. Germline CDR1 and CDR2: MNHEY and SVGAGI.

The count of this clone is one. The CDR3 DNA reads as TGTGCCAGTAGTATGCAGGGGGCGAAGTATGGAAACACCATATATTTT. Translation: CASSMQGAKYGNTIYF. The chain links TRBV19 to TRBJ1-3, with 8 positions matching TRBD1. The junction had 7 bases not matched to a gene; V was cut back by 3 bases and J by 3 bases. The CDR3 consists of 16 residues. CDR1 is LNHDA, CDR2 SQIVND, per germline (reference sequence).

This clone was seen once. This sequence joins TRBV5-1 and TRBJ1-5, with a tentative D call TRBD1 (5 bases). CDR3 length: 15 amino acids. Per germline, CDR1 SGHRS and CDR2 YFSETQ. Trimming took 0 bases from V and 5 from J, leaving 12 bases between them. DNA for the CDR3: TGCGCCAGCAGCTTGGTACCAGGGAACGATCAGCCCCAGCATTTT. It encodes CASSLVPGNDQPQHF.

V usage is TRBV6-5 and J usage is TRBJ1-1, with D possibly matching TRBD1 (5 bases). V was cut by 3 bases and J by 1 base, with 9 bases left in between. The CDR3 is made up of 14 amino acids. Germline CDR1 reads MNHEY; CDR2 reads SVGAGI. CDR3 sequence (DNA): TGTGCCAGCAGTTATACGACAGCGAACACTGAAGCTTTCTTT. This sequence encodes CASSYTTANTEAFF.

The J gene is TRBJ2-7, the V gene TRBV28; TRBD2 might be the D (6 bases). The CDR3 extends over 14 amino acids. The germline V and J ends were trimmed by 5 bases and 3 bases, with 14 bases remaining between them. Germline V gene lookup returns CDR1 MDHEN and CDR2 SYDVKM. The CDR3 DNA is TGTGCCAGCAGTATAGGGAGGCTGCGCTACGAGCAGTACTTC. Its protein product is CASSIGRLRYEQYF.

The gene calls are TRBV6-1 and TRBJ2-1; TRBD2 aligns across 7 bases. J was trimmed by 9 bases and V by 3 bases; bases with no gene match: 5. This CDR3 region has 13 residues. Germline CDR1 reads MNHNS; CDR2 reads SASEGT. The CDR3: CASSDGRESEQFF. CDR3 DNA sequence: TGTGCCAGCAGTGATGGGAGGGAGTCTGAGCAGTTCTTC.

The V and J genes are TRBV7-2 and TRBJ2-4, with a tentative D call TRBD2 (6 bases). V gave up 1 base and J gave up 0 bases, with 10 bases separating them. Germline CDR1 and CDR2: SGHTA and FQGNSA. The CDR3 has 16 amino acids. The DNA for the CDR3 is TGTGCCAGCAGCTTAGTGGGGGGTTTAGCCAAAAACATTCAGTACTTC. Protein: CASSLVGGLAKNIQYF.

The chain couples TRBV19 to TRBJ1-2, with D possibly matching TRBD1 (6 bases). The germline V gene has CDR1 LNHDA and CDR2 SQIVND (reference sequence). Trimming removed 7 bases at V and 4 bases at J, with 16 bases between. The CDR3 totals 14 residues. CDR3 region: CASKLQQGLYGYTF. DNA of the CDR3: TGTGCCAGTAAGCTCCAACAGGGCCTCTATGGCTACACCTTC.

The gene calls are TRBV3-1 (or the pseudogene TRBV3-2) and TRBJ1-4; 9 positions match TRBD1. The CDR3 has 14 residues. Germline CDR1 LGHDT, CDR2 YNNKEL (reference sequence). With V trimmed by 3 bases and J by 7 bases, 3 bases remained unmatched. The chain's CDR3 is CASSHGTGIEKLFF. CDR3 nucleotides: TGTGCCAGCAGCCACGGGACAGGGATTGAAAAACTGTTTTTT.